This TCR beta chain stems from a study of blood T cells in healthy people across ages. Regarding this clonotype: Its antigen is currently unknown.

It was with a sample-barcoded 5' primer and a J-beta primer mix that a second PCR of about 6 to 11 cycles was run. Researchers report that a template-switch adaptor with 12 random nucleotides tagged each cDNA molecule. CDR3-containing paired-end reads numbering at least 2.5 million came from each sample. A single record per CDR3 protein comes from TCRdb applying MiXCR to the 5' RACE reads. The sample comprises approximately 1,700,000 distinct CDR3 sequences, about 39% of which are singletons, and about 21% rests with the top ten. Study-wide results and limits: Long-lived donors carried more naive CD4+ cells and greater diversity than aged donors.

The specimen sequenced was blood. The clonotype was recovered from a human donor in good health.

The CDR3 spells CASSVGGLAGFETQYF. Here the CDR3 DNA reads TGTGCCAGCAGCGTAGGAGGACTAGCGGGGTTCGAGACCCAGTACTTC. The chain couples TRBV9 to TRBJ2-7; 12 nucleotides match TRBD2. The J call may be mistaken, given a closer DNA end match to TRBJ2-5. Per the germline V gene, CDR1 is SGDLS and CDR2 is YYNGEE. There are 16 residues in the CDR3.